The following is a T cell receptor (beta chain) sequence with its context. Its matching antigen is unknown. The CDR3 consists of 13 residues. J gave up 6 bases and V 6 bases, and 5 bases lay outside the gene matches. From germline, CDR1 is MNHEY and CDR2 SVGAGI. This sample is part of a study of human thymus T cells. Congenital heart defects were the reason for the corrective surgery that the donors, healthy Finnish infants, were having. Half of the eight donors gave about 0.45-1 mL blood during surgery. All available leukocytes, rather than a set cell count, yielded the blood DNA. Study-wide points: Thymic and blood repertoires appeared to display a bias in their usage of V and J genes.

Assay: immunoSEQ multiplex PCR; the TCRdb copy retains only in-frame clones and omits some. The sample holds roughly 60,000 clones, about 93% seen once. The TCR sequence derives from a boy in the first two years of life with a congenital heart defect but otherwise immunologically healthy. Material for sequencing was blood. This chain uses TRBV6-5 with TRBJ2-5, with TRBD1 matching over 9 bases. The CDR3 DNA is TGTGCCAGCAGCACAGGGGGCACGAAGACCCAGTACTTC. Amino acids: CASSTGGTKTQYF.